This T cell receptor (beta chain) is drawn from a study of blood T cells in healthy people across ages. Through a sample-barcoded 5' primer and a J-beta primer mix, a second PCR was run for about 6 to 12 cycles. A template-switch adaptor containing 12 random nucleotides labeled each cDNA molecule. Paired-end reads containing CDR3 totaled no fewer than 2.5 million for each sample. Using its own MiXCR run on the 5' RACE reads, TCRdb lists one record per CDR3 protein. Here the sample spans roughly 900,000 distinct CDR3 sequences, around 46% being singletons. CDR1 and CDR2 from the germline V gene are MDHEN and SYDVKM. The CDR3 spans 13 residues. V lost 6 bases to trimming and J lost 6 bases, with 15 bases between them.

The sequencing input was blood. The TCR was taken from a young man in good health. The chain links TRBV28 to TRBJ2-7; D may correspond to TRBD1 or TRBD2 (5 bases each). The CDR3 loop is CASRQGTGIEQYF. The CDR3, as DNA: TGTGCCAGCAGACAAGGGACGGGGATCGAGCAGTACTTC.